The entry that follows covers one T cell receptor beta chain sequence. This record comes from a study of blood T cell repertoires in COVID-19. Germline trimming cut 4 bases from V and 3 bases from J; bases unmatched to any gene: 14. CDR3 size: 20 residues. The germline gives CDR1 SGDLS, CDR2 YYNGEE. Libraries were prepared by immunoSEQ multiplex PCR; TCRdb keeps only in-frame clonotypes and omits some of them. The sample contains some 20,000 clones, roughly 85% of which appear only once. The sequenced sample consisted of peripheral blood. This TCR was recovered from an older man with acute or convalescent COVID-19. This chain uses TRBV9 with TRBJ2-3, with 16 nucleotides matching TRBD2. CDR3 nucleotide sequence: TGTGCCAGCAGCAAACGGACAGGGACTAGCGGGGGGGTTGGGACAGATACGCAGTATTTT. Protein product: CASSKRTGTSGGVGTDTQYF.